This T cell receptor beta chain was retrieved from a study of blood T cell repertoires in COVID-19. Across the study: The United States, Italy and Spain provided the acute and convalescent COVID-19 samples.

The CDR3 loop spans 14 amino acids. V was pared by 4 bases and J by 2 bases, with 11 bases between. Germline V lookup: CDR1 LNHDA, CDR2 SQIVND (reference sequence). The authors' processing: Estimated nucleated cell counts came from reference gene primer amplification. TCRdb's copy holds only in-frame clones and misses some; the assay was immunoSEQ multiplex PCR. V and J calls plus clone size are reproduced from that table; the DNA served to infer D and trimming. The sample consists of around 100,000 clones, under 75% of them appearing once. The chain uses TRBV19 and TRBJ1-2; D unresolved. The sample taken for sequencing was peripheral blood. The receptor comes from a man at least 80 years old with acute or convalescent COVID-19. The CDR3 loop reads CASSNRVGNYGYTF. The CDR3 DNA follows: TGTGCCAGTAGTAACCGGGTCGGGAACTATGGCTACACCTTC.